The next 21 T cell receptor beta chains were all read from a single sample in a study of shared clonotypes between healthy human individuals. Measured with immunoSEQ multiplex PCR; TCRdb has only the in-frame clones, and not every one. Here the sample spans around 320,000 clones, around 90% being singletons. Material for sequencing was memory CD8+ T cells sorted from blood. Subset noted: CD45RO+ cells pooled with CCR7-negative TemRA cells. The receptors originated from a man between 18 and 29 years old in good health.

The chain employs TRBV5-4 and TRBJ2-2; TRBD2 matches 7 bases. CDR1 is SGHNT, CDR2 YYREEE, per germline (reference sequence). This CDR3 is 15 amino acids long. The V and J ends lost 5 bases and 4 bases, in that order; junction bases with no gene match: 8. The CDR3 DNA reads TGTGCCAGCAGACTAGCGCCCTGGGGCACCGGGGAGCTGTTTTTT. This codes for CASRLAPWGTGELFF.

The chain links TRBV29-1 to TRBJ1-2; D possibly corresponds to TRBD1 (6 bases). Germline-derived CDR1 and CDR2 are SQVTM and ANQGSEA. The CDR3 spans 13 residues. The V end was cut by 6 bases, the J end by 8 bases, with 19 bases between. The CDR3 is CSVAGGPSQGYTF. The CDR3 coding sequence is TGCAGCGTCGCTGGGGGGCCCTCTCAGGGCTACACCTTC.

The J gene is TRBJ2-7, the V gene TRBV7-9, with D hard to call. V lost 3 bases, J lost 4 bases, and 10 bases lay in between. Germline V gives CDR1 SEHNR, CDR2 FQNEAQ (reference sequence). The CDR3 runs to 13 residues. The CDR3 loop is CASSFAEDYEQYF. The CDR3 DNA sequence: TGTGCCAGCAGCTTTGCTGAGGATTACGAGCAGTACTTC.

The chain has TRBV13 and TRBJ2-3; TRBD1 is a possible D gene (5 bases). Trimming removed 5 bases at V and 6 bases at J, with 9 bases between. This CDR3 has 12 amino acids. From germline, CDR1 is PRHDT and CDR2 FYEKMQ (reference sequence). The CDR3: CASSPGSDTQYF. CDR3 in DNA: TGTGCCAGCAGCCCAGGGTCCGATACGCAGTATTTT.

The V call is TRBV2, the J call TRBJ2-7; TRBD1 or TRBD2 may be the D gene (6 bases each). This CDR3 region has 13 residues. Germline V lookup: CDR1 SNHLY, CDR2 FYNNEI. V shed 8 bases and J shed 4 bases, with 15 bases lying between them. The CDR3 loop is CASARGGGYEQYF. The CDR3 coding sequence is TGTGCCAGCGCGAGAGGGGGAGGTTACGAGCAGTACTTC.

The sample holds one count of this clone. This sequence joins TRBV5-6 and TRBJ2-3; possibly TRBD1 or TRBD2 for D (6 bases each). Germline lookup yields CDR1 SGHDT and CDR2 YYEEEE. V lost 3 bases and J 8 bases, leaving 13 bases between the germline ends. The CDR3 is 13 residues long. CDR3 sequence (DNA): TGTGCCAGCAGCTCATCGTGGGGGGCTACGCAGTATTTT. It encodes CASSSSWGATQYF.

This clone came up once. CDR3 protein: CASRGGGYPYEQYF. CDR3 bases: TGTGCCAGCAGGGGCGGGGGGTACCCCTACGAGCAGTACTTC. The rearrangement links TRBV27 to TRBJ2-7; 8 bases fit TRBD2. This CDR3 comprises 14 residues. Germline V gives CDR1 MNHEY, CDR2 SMNVEV (reference sequence). V shed 6 bases and J 2 bases; nucleotides not matched to a gene: 6.

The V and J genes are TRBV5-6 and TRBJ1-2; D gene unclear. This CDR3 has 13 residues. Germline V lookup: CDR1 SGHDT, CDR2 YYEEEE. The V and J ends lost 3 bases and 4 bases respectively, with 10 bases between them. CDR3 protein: CASSSRGPYGYTF. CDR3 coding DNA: TGTGCCAGCAGCTCGCGGGGTCCCTATGGCTACACCTTC.

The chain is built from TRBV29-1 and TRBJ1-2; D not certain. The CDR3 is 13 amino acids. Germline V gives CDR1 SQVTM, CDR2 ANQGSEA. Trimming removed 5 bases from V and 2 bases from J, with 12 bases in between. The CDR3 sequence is CSVLGRPNYGYTF. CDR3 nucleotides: TGCAGCGTTTTAGGACGTCCCAACTATGGCTACACCTTC.

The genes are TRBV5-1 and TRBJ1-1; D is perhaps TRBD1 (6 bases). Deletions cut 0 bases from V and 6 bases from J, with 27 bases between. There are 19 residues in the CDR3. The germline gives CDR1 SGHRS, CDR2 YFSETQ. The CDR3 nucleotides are TGCGCCAGCAGCTTGGCTCCGTACTACAGGGTAGAAAGAATACCTGAAGCTTTCTTT. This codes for CASSLAPYYRVERIPEAFF.

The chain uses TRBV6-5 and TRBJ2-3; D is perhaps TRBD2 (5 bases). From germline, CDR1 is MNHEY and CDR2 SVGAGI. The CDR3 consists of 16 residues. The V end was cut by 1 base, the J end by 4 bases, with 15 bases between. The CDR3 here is CASSYLWPLGADTQYF. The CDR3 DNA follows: TGTGCCAGCAGTTACTTGTGGCCCCTGGGAGCAGATACGCAGTATTTT.

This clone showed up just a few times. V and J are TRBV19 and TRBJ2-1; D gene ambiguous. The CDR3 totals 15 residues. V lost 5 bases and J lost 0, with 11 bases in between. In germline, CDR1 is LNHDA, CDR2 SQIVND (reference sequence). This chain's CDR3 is CASSPSVSSYNEQFF. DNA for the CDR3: TGTGCCAGTAGTCCCTCGGTGAGCTCCTACAATGAGCAGTTCTTC.

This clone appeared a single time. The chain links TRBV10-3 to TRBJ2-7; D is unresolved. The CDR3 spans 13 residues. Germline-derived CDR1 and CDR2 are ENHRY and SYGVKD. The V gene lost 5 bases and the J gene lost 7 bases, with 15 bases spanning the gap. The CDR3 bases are TGTGCCATCAGTCCCCTCGCCTCTGAAGAGCAGTACTTC. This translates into CAISPLASEEQYF.

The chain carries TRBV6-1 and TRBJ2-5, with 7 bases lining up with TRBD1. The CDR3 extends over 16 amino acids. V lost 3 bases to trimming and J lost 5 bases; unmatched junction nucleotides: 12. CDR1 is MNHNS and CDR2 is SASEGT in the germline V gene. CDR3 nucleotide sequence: TGTGCCAGCAGTGACGGATCGACAGGGATCGGGGAGACCCAGTACTTC. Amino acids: CASSDGSTGIGETQYF.

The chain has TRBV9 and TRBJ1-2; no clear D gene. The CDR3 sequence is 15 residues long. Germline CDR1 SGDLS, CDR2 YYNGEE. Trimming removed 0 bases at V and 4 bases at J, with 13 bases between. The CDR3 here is CASSVGGTPTYGYTF. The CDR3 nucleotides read TGTGCCAGCAGCGTAGGGGGTACCCCTACCTATGGCTACACCTTC.

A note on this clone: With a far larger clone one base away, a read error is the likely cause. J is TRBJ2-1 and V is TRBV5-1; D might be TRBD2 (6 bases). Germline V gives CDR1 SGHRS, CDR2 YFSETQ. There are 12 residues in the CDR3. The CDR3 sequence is CVSSRLANEQFF. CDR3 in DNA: TGCGTCAGCAGCCGGCTAGCGAATGAGCAGTTCTTC.

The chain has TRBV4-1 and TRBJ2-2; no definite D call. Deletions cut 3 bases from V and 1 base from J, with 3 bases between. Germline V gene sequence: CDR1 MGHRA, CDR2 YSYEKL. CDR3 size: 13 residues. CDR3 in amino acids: CASSQRNTGELFF. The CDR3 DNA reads TGCGCCAGCAGCCAGAGGAACACCGGGGAGCTGTTTTTT.

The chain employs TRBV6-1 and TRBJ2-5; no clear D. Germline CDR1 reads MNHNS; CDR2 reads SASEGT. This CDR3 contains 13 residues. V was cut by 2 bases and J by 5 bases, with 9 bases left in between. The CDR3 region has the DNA TGTGCCAGCAGTGAAAATTTTGGGGAGACCCAGTACTTC. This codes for CASSENFGETQYF.

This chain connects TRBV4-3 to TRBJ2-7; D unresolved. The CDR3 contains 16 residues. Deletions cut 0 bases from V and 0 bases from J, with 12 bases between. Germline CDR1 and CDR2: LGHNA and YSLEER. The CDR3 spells CASSQDIQQSSYEQYF. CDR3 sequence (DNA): TGCGCCAGCAGCCAAGATATCCAGCAGAGCTCCTACGAGCAGTACTTC.

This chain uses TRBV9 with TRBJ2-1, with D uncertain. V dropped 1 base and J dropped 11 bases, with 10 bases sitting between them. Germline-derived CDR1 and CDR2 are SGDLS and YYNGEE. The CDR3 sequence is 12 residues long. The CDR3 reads CASSVNDRQQFF. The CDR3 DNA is TGTGCCAGCAGCGTAAACGACCGCCAGCAGTTCTTC.

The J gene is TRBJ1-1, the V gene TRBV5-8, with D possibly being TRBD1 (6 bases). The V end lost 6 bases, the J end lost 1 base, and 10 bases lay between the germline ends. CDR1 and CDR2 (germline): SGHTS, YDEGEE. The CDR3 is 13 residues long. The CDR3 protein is CASTEDRNTEAFF. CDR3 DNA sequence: TGTGCCAGCACCGAGGACAGGAACACTGAAGCTTTCTTT.